Here is one T cell receptor (beta chain) with its context. The antigen is undetermined. V was cut by 11 bases and J by 12 bases, with 21 bases left in between. Germline-derived CDR1 and CDR2 are MNHNS and SASEGT. The CDR3 has 12 amino acids. TCRbeta libraries were built with three rounds of nested PCR, modified from ARM-PCR. TCRdb re-derived calls from the multiplex PCR reads in MiXCR, one entry per CDR3 protein. The repertoire consists of 70,000 to 95,000 distinct CDR3 sequences, with around 76% occurring once and the leading ten covering about two fifths. This sample's RNA came from whole unsorted tissue. Distant lung tissue was collected more than 3 cm away from the tumor edge. The sample originates from a study of tumor and adjacent non-tumor tissue in lung cancer. Study-level background: Samples averaged about 4.17 million productive TCRbeta reads each. General study findings and limits: Tumor tissue had significantly higher TCR diversity than normal lung. Patients with more diverse tumor TCRs had worse survival.

The sequence came from a man between 65 and 85 years old with non-small cell lung cancer. The sequencing input was distant non-tumor lung tissue. J is TRBJ2-3 and V is TRBV6-1; D not resolved. As DNA, the CDR3 is TGTGCCGGCTGTGAATCCAGTTTTACACAGTATTTT. It translates to CAGCESSFTQYF.